These 8 T cell receptor beta chains were sequenced from one sample in a study of cytomegalovirus exposure and HLA in healthy donors. PCR amplification relied on 60 Vbeta primers (plus 13 Jbeta primers). Clones were read by immunoSEQ multiplex PCR, and TCRdb kept only the in-frame ones, dropping some. The table shows about 93,000 clones, with 80% occurring only once. The sequenced material came from PBMCs. Receptor source: a man aged 25 to 40 in good health and CMV-seronegative.

The V call is TRBV9, the J call TRBJ2-6, with TRBD1 matching 7 bases. This CDR3 region has 16 residues. The germline gives CDR1 SGDLS, CDR2 YYNGEE. V shed 3 bases and J 10 bases; nucleotides not matched to a gene: 13. CDR3 loop: CASSARQGDLPNVLTF. CDR3 in DNA: TGTGCCAGCAGCGCGAGACAGGGAGATCTTCCTAACGTCCTGACTTTC.

In the case of this clone: The CDR3 does not close with the conserved phenylalanine or tryptophan, likely indicating a read error. The DNA is left out, because the CDR3 cannot be placed on it with certainty; the CDR3 is given as TCRdb lists it. The rearrangement links TRBV21-1 to TRBJ2-7; the listed D gene, TRBD2, was not tested against the DNA. TRBV21-1 is listed as a pseudogene. The CDR3 spans 12 amino acids, including both terminal residues. The CDR3 spells CASSKVGSGRPL.

J is TRBJ1-1 and V is TRBV18, with TRBD1 matching 11 bases. The CDR3 is made up of 16 amino acids. CDR1 is KGHSH, CDR2 LQKENI, per germline. Trimming removed 6 bases from V and 4 bases from J; junction bases left unmatched: 10. CDR3 sequence reads: CASSPLRDRGITEAFF. DNA for the CDR3: TGTGCCAGCTCCCCCCTCCGGGACAGGGGGATCACTGAAGCTTTCTTT.

The J gene is TRBJ1-4, the V gene TRBV5-4, with TRBD1 as a possible D gene (5 bases). Germline V gives CDR1 SGHNT, CDR2 YYREEE (reference sequence). This CDR3 has 15 amino acids. Deletions cut 0 bases from V and 10 bases from J, with 16 bases between. The CDR3 bases are TGTGCCAGCAGCTTGGCTGGAGGGGAGGACGGAAAACTGTTTTTT. As protein: CASSLAGGEDGKLFF.

The chain links TRBV15 to TRBJ2-5, with D unclear. The CDR3 spans 15 residues. CDR1 is LNHNV, CDR2 YYDKDF, per germline (reference sequence). The germline V and J ends were trimmed by 1 base and 0 bases, with 9 bases remaining between them. The CDR3 coding sequence is TGTGCCACCAGCAGAGGGGCCCAGTACCAAGAGACCCAGTACTTC. Translated, it gives CATSRGAQYQETQYF.

This clone has only a few counts. This sequence joins TRBV27 and TRBJ2-2; 7 positions agree with TRBD2. The CDR3 length is 18 residues. The germline CDR1 and CDR2 sequences are MNHEY and SMNVEV (reference sequence). The V and J ends lost 5 bases and 0 bases, in that order; junction bases with no gene match: 12. CDR3 amino acids: CASSPQGLPFSNTGELFF. The CDR3 DNA sequence: TGTGCCAGCAGTCCGCAGGGACTACCTTTCTCGAACACCGGGGAGCTGTTTTTT.

This sequence joins TRBV30 and TRBJ2-6, with a possible D match to TRBD2 (5 bases). The CDR3 runs to 16 residues. Trimming removed 5 bases from V and 0 bases from J, with 14 bases in between. Germline assignment: CDR1 GTSNPN and CDR2 SVGIG (reference sequence). CDR3 region: CAWGRGSSSGANVLTF. The CDR3 nucleotides are TGTGCCTGGGGACGGGGAAGCTCCTCTGGGGCCAACGTCCTGACTTTC.

This chain connects TRBV6-1 to TRBJ1-1; 9 bases agree with TRBD1. Trimming cost V 6 bases and J 0 bases; bases outside gene matches: 5. Germline lookup yields CDR1 MNHNS and CDR2 SASEGT. The CDR3 length is 15 residues. CDR3 sequence reads: CASRPQGAMNTEAFF. CDR3 bases: TGTGCCAGCAGGCCACAGGGGGCCATGAACACTGAAGCTTTCTTT.